This is a list of T cell receptor beta chains from one sample in a study of beta chain features in type 1 diabetes. Method: immunoSEQ multiplex PCR; TCRdb's copy keeps in-frame clones and lacks some. The table records about 250,000 clones, about a tenth of them present only once. The material sequenced was naive CD4+ T cells from blood. All receptors derive from a man under 40 with type 1 diabetes. Both conserved end residues are trimmed from each CDR3.

CDR3 protein	V gene	J gene	CDR3 length
ASSVRAGPSTDTQY	TRBV9	TRBJ2-3	14
ASSLTGSSNQPQH	TRBV5-1	TRBJ1-5	13
ASSLLGTGLYEQY	TRBV27	TRBJ2-7	13
ASSSRVGQETQY	TRBV2	TRBJ2-5	12
ASSVAGGGTGELF	TRBV9	TRBJ2-2	13
ASSQGINSYEQY	TRBV4-2	TRBJ2-7	12
ASSYRGQALH	TRBV7-2	TRBJ1-6	10
AIRDREHEETQY	TRBV10-3	TRBJ2-5	12
ASSDSPPGVSTGELF	TRBV9	TRBJ2-2	15
ASSRGGGGETQY	TRBV28	TRBJ2-5	12
ASSRTSGGAGPTYNEQF	TRBV18	TRBJ2-1	17
ASSSRGPLH	TRBV6-6	TRBJ1-6	9
ASSPSTGSGNTIY	TRBV18	TRBJ1-3	13
AIKTSGGDRTNEQF	TRBV10-3	TRBJ2-1	14
ASSVVTLGGETQY	TRBV2	TRBJ2-5	13
ASSLKTASGANVLT	TRBV11-1	TRBJ2-6	14
ASREPGQGATGELF	TRBV7-2	TRBJ2-2	14
TSSQDSDYLLGTDTQY	TRBV1	TRBJ2-3	16
ASSVEARSTDTQY	TRBV9	TRBJ2-3	13
ASSSSGQGYETQY	TRBV28	TRBJ2-5	13
ASSRTASYQPQH	TRBV2	TRBJ1-5	12
ASSRDRNSPLH	TRBV7-3	TRBJ1-6	11
ASSQNPTLAGEQY	TRBV4-3	TRBJ2-7	13
ASGGQENTDTQY	TRBV21-1	TRBJ2-3	12
ASSSATGQETQY	TRBV7-8	TRBJ2-5	12
ASSLIARETQY	TRBV7-3	TRBJ2-5	11
ASATAGSYEQY	TRBV7-3	TRBJ2-7	11
ASSLVAEVNEQF	TRBV7-9	TRBJ2-1	12
ASSNIYEQY	TRBV11-2	TRBJ2-7	9
ASSLDRATGYT	TRBV7-2	TRBJ1-2	11
ASSLRGVLGNIQY	TRBV7-9	TRBJ2-4	13
ASSQAEGPRSTIY	TRBV4-3	TRBJ1-3	13
ASWRRGQETQY	TRBV18	TRBJ2-5	11
ASSTGAGANNEQF	TRBV19	TRBJ2-1	13
ASSWGQGARETQY	TRBV5-4	TRBJ2-5	13
ASSVRLRQGMNTEAF	TRBV6-1	TRBJ1-1	15
ASSHRQYNEQF	TRBV21-1	TRBJ2-1	11
ASSRTGAEQY	TRBV7-9	TRBJ2-7	10
ASSSSGGRYNEQF	TRBV9	TRBJ2-1	13
ATSRVGTLDTQY	TRBV15	TRBJ2-3	12
ASSVTRDRERSNNEQF	TRBV9	TRBJ2-1	16
ASSFRGQTEAF	TRBV7-3	TRBJ1-1	11
ASSLGTGDYNEQF	TRBV11-2	TRBJ2-1	13
ASRSGHGEQETQY	TRBV6-1	TRBJ2-5	13
ASSLVASGLTYNEQF	TRBV7-2	TRBJ2-1	15
ASSGGLAPGWDEQF	TRBV5-1	TRBJ2-1	14